This T cell receptor (beta chain) came from a study of breast tumors, draining lymph nodes, adjacent tissues. Study-level results: Tumor repertoires ranked between lymph nodes and nontumor tissue in diversity, with V and J gene preferences.

TCRdb redid the calling of the multiplex PCR reads with MiXCR, one entry per CDR3 protein. The sample comprises some 170,000 distinct CDR3 sequences, approximately 33% of which are singletons, and roughly 3.8% rests with the top ten. The lymph nodes were axillary draining lymph nodes from breast cancer patients. Points on this clonotype: Its antigen is still unknown. A junction end diverges from the germline sequence, so it may reflect a read error.

The receptor comes from a female donor with breast cancer. Some clones in this sample may be carry-over from other donors' samples. The sequencing input was axillary lymph node tissue.

CDR3 protein: CASSYGSGGGPGDTQYF. The DNA of the CDR3 is TGTGCTAGCAGCTACGGGAGTGGCGGGGGACCGGGGGATACGCAGTATTTT. The chain has TRBV7-7 and TRBJ2-3, with 7 bases that match TRBD2. CDR1 and CDR2 from the germline V gene are SSHAT and FNYEAQ (reference sequence). The CDR3 consists of 17 residues.